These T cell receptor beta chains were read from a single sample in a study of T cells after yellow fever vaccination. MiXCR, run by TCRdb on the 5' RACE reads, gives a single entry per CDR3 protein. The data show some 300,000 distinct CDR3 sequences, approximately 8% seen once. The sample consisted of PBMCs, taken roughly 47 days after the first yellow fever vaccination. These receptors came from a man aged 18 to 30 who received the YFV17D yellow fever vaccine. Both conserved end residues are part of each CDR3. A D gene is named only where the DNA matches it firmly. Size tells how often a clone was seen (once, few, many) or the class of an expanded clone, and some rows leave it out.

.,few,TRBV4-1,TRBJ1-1,CASSQDRGGPRNTEAFF,TGCGCCAGCAGCCAAGATAGAGGCGGGCCCAGAAACACTGAAGCTTTCTTT
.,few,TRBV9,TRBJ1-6,CASSVGQARTYNSPLHF,TGTGCCAGCAGCGTAGGTCAGGCTAGGACGTATAATTCACCCCTCCACTTT
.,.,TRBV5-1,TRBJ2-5,CASSLGLTQETQYF,TGCGCCAGCAGCCTAGGACTAACGCAAGAGACCCAGTACTTC
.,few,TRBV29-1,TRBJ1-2,CSVPDSSGYTF,TGCAGCGTGCCCGACAGTTCTGGCTACACCTTC
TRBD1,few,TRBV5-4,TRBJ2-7,CASSPRQGFVGEQYF,TGTGCCAGCAGCCCCAGACAGGGTTTCGTTGGCGAGCAGTACTTC
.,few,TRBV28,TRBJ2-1,CASSFIGIANEQFF,TGTGCCAGCAGTTTTATCGGGATAGCCAATGAGCAGTTCTTC
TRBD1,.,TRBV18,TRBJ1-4,CASSPNSQGGKLFF,TGTGCCAGCTCACCAAACAGCCAGGGGGGAAAACTGTTTTTT
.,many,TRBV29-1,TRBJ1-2,CSVEAGPNYGYTF,TGCAGCGTTGAAGCGGGGCCTAACTATGGCTACACCTTC
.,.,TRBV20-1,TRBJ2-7,CRARKRETGEQYF,TGCAGGGCTAGAAAGAGGGAAACAGGCGAGCAGTACTTC
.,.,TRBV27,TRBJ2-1,CASSLDARGEISEQFF,TGTGCCAGCAGTTTGGACGCCCGCGGGGAGATAAGTGAGCAGTTCTTC
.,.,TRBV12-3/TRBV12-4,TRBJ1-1,CASSSQEGIDTEAFF,TGTGCCAGCAGTTCCCAGGAGGGAATTGACACTGAAGCTTTCTTT
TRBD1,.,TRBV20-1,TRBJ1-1,CSATGTGLNTEAFF,TGCAGTGCTACCGGGACAGGGTTGAACACTGAAGCTTTCTTT
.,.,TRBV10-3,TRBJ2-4,CAISDRILGENIQYF,TGTGCCATCAGTGATAGGATTTTGGGGGAAAACATTCAGTACTTC
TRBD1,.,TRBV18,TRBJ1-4,CASSPRQGSANEKLFF,TGTGCCAGCTCACCCCGACAGGGATCGGCTAATGAAAAACTGTTTTTT
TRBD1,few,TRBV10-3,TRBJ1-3,CAITSPAGQLAGNTIYF,TGTGCCATCACCTCACCAGCGGGACAGCTTGCTGGAAACACCATATATTTT
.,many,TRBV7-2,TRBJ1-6,CASSLVVAGSPLHF,TGTGCCAGCAGCTTAGTAGTTGCGGGTTCACCCCTCCACTTT
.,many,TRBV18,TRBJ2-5,CASSPRETQYF,TGTGCCAGCTCACCAAGGGAGACCCAGTACTTC
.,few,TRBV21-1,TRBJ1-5,CASSKVAKDRGYQPQHF,TGTGCCAGCAGCAAAGTCGCTAAGGACAGGGGTTATCAGCCCCAGCATTTT
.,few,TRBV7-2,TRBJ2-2,CASSLVIQGELFF,TGTGCCAGCAGCTTAGTAATTCAGGGGGAGCTGTTTTTT
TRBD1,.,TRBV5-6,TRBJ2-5,CASSLPGTGGETQYF,TGTGCCAGCAGCTTGCCCGGGACAGGCGGAGAGACCCAGTACTTC
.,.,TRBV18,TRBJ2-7,CASSSVFNVYEQYF,TGTGCCAGCTCTTCTGTCTTCAACGTCTACGAGCAGTACTTC
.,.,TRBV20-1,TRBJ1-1,CSARRGGIDTEAFF,TGCAGTGCTAGACGAGGGGGAATTGACACTGAAGCTTTCTTT
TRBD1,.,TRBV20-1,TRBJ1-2,CSSSGGLNYGYTF,TGCAGTTCGTCAGGGGGGCTTAACTATGGCTACACCTTC
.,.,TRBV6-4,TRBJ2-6,CAICDPHPGFSGANVLTF,TGTGCCATCTGTGACCCACATCCAGGGTTCTCTGGGGCCAACGTCCTGACTTTC
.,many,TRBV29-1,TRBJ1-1,CSGGMNTEAFF,TGCAGCGGGGGCATGAACACTGAAGCTTTCTTT
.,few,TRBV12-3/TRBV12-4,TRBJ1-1,CASILGVPLVNTEAFF,TGTGCCAGCATCTTAGGGGTACCTTTAGTGAACACTGAAGCTTTCTTT
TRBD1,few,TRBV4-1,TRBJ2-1,CASSQAPGQGVLEQFF,TGCGCCAGCAGCCAAGCACCGGGACAGGGGGTCCTGGAGCAGTTCTTC
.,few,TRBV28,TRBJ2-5,CASSLLKKTQYF,TGTGCCAGCAGTCTCCTAAAGAAGACCCAGTACTTC
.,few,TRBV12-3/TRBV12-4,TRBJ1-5,CASSLRGGWQPQHF,TGTGCCAGCAGCCTCAGGGGAGGATGGCAGCCCCAGCATTTT
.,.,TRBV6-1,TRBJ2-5,CASRPQGGETQYF,TGTGCCAGCAGGCCCCAGGGTGGAGAGACCCAGTACTTC
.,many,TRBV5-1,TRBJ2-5,CASSKDRETQYF,TGCGCCAGCAGCAAGGACCGAGAGACCCAGTACTTC
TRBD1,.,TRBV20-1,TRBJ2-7,CSARGTGGDYEQYF,TGCAGTGCTAGAGGGACAGGGGGAGACTACGAGCAGTACTTC
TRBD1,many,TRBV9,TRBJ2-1,CASSVRGTGDDEQFF,TGTGCCAGCAGCGTCAGAGGGACAGGGGATGATGAGCAGTTCTTC
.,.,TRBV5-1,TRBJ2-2,CASSLEPHTGELFF,TGCGCCAGCAGCTTGGAGCCCCACACCGGGGAGCTGTTTTTT
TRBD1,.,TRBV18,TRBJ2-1,CASSTGTGGAYNEQFF,TGTGCCAGCTCAACCGGGACAGGGGGTGCCTACAATGAGCAGTTCTTC
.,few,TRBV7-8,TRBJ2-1,CASSWGDTRSYNEQFF,TGTGCCAGCAGCTGGGGGGATACACGCTCCTACAATGAGCAGTTCTTC
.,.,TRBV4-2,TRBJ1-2,CASSQDLGGWLILDYGYTF,TGTGCCAGCAGCCAAGATCTAGGGGGTTGGTTAATTTTGGACTATGGCTACACCTTC
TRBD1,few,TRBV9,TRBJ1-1,CASSVQGGTEAFF,TGTGCCAGCAGCGTACAGGGGGGCACTGAAGCTTTCTTT
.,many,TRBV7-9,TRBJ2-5,CASSLYPSSETQYF,TGTGCCAGCAGCTTATATCCTAGCTCGGAGACCCAGTACTTC
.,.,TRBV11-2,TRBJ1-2,CASSPRGYSYTF,TGTGCCAGCAGCCCCCGGGGCTATAGCTACACCTTC
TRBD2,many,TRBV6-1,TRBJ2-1,CASSRLAGDNEQFF,TGTGCCAGCAGTCGGCTAGCGGGGGACAATGAGCAGTTCTTC
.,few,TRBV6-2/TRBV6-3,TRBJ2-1,CASSYSISKGARDEQFF,TGTGCCAGCAGTTACTCGATTAGTAAGGGAGCGCGCGATGAGCAGTTCTTC
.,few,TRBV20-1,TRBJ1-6,CSARAGPGEGNSHF,TGCAGTGCTAGAGCCGGGCCCGGGGAAGGGAATTCCCACTTT
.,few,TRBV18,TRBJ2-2,CASSPPRTVRTGELFF,TGTGCCAGCTCACCACCGAGGACAGTCCGCACCGGGGAGCTGTTTTTT
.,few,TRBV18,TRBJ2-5,CASSSTDGKETQYF,TGTGCCAGCTCATCTACAGACGGAAAAGAGACCCAGTACTTC
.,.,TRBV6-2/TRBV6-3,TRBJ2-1,CASSPPRLEQFF,TGTGCCAGCAGCCCCCCCCGGTTGGAGCAGTTCTTC
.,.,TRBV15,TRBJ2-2,CATSRVSATGELFF,TGTGCCACCAGCAGAGTTTCGGCTACCGGGGAGCTGTTTTTT
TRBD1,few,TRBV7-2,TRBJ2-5,CASSLVPAGQGETQYF,TGTGCCAGCAGCTTAGTCCCCGCCGGACAGGGGGAGACCCAGTACTTC
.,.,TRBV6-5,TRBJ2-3,CASSYLRSARGDTQYF,TGTGCCAGCAGTTACCTTAGGTCAGCCCGGGGAGATACGCAGTATTTT
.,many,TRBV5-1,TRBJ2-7,CASSPRSARGEYEQYF,TGCGCCAGCAGCCCCCGGTCGGCCCGAGGAGAATACGAGCAGTACTTC
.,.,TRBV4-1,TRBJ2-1,CASSQDRGARQFF,TGCGCCAGCAGCCAAGATCGAGGGGCCCGGCAGTTCTTC
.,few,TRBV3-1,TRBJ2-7,CASSQYNYEQYF,TGTGCCAGCAGCCAGTATAATTACGAGCAGTACTTC
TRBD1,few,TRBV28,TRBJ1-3,CASSLRGQGSGNTIYF,TGTGCCAGCAGTTTAAGAGGACAGGGATCTGGAAACACCATATATTTT